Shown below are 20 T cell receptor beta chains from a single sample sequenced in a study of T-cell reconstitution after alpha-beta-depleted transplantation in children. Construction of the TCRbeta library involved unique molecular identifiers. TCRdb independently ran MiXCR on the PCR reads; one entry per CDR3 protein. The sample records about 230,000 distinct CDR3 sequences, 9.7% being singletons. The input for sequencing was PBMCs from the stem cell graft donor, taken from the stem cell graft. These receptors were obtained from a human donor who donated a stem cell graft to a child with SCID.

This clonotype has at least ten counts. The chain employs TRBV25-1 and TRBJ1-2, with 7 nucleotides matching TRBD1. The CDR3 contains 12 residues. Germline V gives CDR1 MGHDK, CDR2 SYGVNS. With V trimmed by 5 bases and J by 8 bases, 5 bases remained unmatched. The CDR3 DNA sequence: TGTGCCAGCAGTCGGCAGGGGGGCGGCTACACCTTC. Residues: CASSRQGGGYTF.

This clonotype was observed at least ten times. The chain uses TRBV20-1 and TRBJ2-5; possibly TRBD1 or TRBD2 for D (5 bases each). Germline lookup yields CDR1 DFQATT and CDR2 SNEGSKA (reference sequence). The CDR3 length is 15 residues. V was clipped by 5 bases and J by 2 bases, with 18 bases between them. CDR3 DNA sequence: TGCAGTGCTCCTTCAGCCGGGGCACGTCAAGAGACCCAGTACTTC. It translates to CSAPSAGARQETQYF.

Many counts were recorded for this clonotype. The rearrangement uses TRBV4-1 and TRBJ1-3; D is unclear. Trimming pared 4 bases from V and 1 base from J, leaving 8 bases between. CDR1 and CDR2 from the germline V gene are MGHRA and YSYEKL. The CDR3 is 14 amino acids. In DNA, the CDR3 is TGCGCCAGCAGCCCCCGGGAGTCTGGAAACACCATATATTTT. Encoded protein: CASSPRESGNTIYF.

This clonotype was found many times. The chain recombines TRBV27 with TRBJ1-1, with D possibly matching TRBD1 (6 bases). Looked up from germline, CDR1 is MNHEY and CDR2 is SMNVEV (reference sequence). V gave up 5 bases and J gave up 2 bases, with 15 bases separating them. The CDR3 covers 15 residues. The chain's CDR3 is CASSLEPGVNTEAFF. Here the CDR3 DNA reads TGTGCCAGCAGTCTAGAGCCAGGGGTAAACACTGAAGCTTTCTTT.

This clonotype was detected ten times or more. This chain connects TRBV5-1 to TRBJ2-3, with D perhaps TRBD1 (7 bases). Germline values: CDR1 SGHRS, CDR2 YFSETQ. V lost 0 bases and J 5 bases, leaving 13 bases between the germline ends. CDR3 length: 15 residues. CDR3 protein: CASSLGQGEVDTQYF. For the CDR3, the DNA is TGCGCCAGCAGCTTGGGCCAGGGGGAGGTAGATACGCAGTATTTT.

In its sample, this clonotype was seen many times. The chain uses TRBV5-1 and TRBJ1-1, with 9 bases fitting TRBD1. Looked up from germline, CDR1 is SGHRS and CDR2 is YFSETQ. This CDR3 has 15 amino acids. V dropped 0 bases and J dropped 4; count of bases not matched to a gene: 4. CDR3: CASSLGTGGRTEAFF. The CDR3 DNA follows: TGCGCCAGCAGCTTGGGAACAGGGGGCCGCACTGAAGCTTTCTTT.

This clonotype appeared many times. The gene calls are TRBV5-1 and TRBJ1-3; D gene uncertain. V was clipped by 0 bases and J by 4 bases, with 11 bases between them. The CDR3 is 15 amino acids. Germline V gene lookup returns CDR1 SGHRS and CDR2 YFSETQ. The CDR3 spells CASSLAGRAGNTIYF. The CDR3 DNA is TGCGCCAGCAGCTTGGCCGGGAGAGCGGGAAACACCATATATTTT.

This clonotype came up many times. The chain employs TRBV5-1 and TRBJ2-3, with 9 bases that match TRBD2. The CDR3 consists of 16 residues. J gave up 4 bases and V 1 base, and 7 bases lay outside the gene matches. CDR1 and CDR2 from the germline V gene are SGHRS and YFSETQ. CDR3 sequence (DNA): TGCGCCAGCAGCTTGTCTGTAGCGGGGGCCCCAGATACGCAGTATTTT. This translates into CASSLSVAGAPDTQYF.

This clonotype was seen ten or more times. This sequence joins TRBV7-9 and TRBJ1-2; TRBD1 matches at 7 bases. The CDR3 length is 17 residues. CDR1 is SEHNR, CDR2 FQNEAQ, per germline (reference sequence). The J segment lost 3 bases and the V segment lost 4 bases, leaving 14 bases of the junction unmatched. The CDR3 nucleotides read TGTGCCAGCAGCTCTAGGGGGCACCCGGTCCCCTACTATGGCTACACCTTC. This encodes CASSSRGHPVPYYGYTF.

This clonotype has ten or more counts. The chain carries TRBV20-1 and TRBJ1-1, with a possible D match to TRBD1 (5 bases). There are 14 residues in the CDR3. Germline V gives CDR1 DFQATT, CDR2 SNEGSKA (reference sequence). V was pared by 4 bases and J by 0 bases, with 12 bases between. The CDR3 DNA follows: TGCAGTGCTAAGTACGGGGCCCTGAACACTGAAGCTTTCTTT. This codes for CSAKYGALNTEAFF.

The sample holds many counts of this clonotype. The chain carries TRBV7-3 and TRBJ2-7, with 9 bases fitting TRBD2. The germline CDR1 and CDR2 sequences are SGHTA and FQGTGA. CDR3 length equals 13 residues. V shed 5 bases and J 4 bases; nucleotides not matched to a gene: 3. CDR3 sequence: CASSHGLAYEQYF. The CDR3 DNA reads TGTGCCAGCAGCCACGGACTAGCGTACGAGCAGTACTTC.

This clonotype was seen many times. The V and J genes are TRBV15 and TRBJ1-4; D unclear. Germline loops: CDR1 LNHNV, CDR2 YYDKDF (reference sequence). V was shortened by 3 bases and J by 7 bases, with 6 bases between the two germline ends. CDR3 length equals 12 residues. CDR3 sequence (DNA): TGTGCCACCAGCAGGGTTGGTGAAAAACTGTTTTTT. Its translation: CATSRVGEKLFF.

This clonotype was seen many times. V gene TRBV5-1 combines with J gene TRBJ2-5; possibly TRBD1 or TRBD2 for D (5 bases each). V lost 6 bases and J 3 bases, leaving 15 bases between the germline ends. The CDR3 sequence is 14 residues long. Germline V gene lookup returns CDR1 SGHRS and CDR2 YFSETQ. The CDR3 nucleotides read TGCGCCAGCACAGCCGGGACCGCCAAAGAGACCCAGTACTTC. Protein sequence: CASTAGTAKETQYF.

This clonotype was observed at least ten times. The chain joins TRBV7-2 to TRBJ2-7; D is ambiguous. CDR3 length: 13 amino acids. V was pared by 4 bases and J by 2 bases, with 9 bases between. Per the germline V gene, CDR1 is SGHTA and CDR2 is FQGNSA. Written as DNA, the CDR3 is TGTGCCAGCAGCTCCACATTAGCCTACGAGCAGTACTTC. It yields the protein CASSSTLAYEQYF.

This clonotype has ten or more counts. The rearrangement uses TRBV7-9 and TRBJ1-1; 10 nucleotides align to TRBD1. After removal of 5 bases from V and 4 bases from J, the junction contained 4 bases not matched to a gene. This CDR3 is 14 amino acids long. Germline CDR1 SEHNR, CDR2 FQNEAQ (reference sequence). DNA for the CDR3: TGTGCCAGCAGCCAGGGACAGGGGAGCACTGAAGCTTTCTTT. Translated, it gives CASSQGQGSTEAFF.

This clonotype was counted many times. The CDR3 here is CAITEPEGLHFNYGYTF. The CDR3 nucleotides are TGTGCCATCACCGAACCTGAGGGCCTCCACTTCAACTATGGCTACACCTTC. The chain uses TRBV10-3 and TRBJ1-2; D call uncertain. This CDR3 is 17 amino acids long. CDR1 and CDR2 (germline): ENHRY, SYGVKD. The ends were cut back, 7 bases at V and 2 bases at J, with 23 bases in the middle.

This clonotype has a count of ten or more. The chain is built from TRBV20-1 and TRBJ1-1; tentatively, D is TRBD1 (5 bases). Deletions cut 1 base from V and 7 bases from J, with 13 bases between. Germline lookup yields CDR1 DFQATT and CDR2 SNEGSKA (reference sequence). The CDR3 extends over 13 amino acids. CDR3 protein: CSARGDPIDEAFF. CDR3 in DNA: TGCAGTGCTAGAGGGGACCCCATTGATGAAGCTTTCTTT.

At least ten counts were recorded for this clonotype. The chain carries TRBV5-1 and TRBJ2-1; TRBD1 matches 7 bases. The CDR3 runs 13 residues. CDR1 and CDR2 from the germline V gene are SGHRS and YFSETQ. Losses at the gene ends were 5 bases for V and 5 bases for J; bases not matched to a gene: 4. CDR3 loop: CASSPDRHNEQFF. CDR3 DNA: TGCGCCAGCAGTCCGGACAGGCACAATGAGCAGTTCTTC.

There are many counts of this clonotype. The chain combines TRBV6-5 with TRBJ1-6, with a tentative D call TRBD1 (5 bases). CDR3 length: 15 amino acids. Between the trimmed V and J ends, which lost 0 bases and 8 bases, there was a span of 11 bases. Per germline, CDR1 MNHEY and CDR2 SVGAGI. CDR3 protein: CASSYSGTGDSPLHF. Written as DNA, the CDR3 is TGTGCCAGCAGTTACTCCGGGACGGGGGATTCACCCCTCCACTTT.

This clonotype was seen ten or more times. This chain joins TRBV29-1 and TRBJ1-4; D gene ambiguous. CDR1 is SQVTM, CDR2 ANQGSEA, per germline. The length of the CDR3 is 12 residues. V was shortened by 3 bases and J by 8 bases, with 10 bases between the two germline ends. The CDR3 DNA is TGCAGCGTTGATAACGGGAACGAAAAACTGTTTTTT. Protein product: CSVDNGNEKLFF.